The 11 T cell receptor beta chains presented below share a single source sample, sequenced in a study of T-cell reconstitution after alpha-beta-depleted transplantation in children. Study conclusions and caveats: T-cell numbers and diversity one year post-transplant derived largely from freshly generated T cells.

Unique molecular identifiers were incorporated during preparation of the TCRbeta library. From the PCR reads, TCRdb called clonotypes with MiXCR, one entry per CDR3 protein. This sample carries some 300,000 distinct CDR3 sequences, over 7% of them seen once, and the ten largest clones take around 10%. The antigens for these receptors are not known. Sequencing used peripheral blood, obtained 360 days after TCRalphabeta/CD19-depleted stem cell transplant. These receptors were taken from a female patient between 2 and 15 years old who had a stem cell transplant for Fanconi anemia, so the T cells may come from the graft donor.

Many counts were recorded for this clonotype. The chain recombines TRBV5-1 with TRBJ2-1; 7 bases agree with TRBD1. This CDR3 is built from 15 residues. CDR1 and CDR2 from the germline V gene are SGHRS and YFSETQ. Trimming removed 4 bases from V and 6 bases from J; junction bases left unmatched: 10. The CDR3 here is CASSLDREYANEQFF. DNA of the CDR3: TGCGCCAGCAGCCTCGACAGGGAATATGCCAATGAGCAGTTCTTC.

This clonotype was observed at least ten times. The chain employs TRBV12-3 or TRBV12-4 and TRBJ2-3; 13 bases are shared with TRBD2. The CDR3 spans 16 residues. V lost 5 bases and J lost 1; bases outside the gene matches: 3. The CDR3 nucleotides read TGTGCCAGCAGTCGAGGGACTAGCGGGGGCACAGATACGCAGTATTTT. This encodes CASSRGTSGGTDTQYF.

This clonotype was detected only a few times. V and J are TRBV5-1 and TRBJ2-3; 7 nucleotides line up with TRBD2. Germline CDR1 SGHRS, CDR2 YFSETQ. There are 16 residues in the CDR3. V shed 3 bases, J shed 1 base, and the junction held 8 bases outside the gene matches. The CDR3 region has the DNA TGCGCCAGCAGCTCGAAGACTAGCTCGGGCACAGATACGCAGTATTTT. As protein: CASSSKTSSGTDTQYF.

This clonotype was seen a few times. The chain carries TRBV5-6 and TRBJ2-7; no clear D. Trimming stripped 2 bases from V and 5 bases from J, with 11 bases between. Germline lookup yields CDR1 SGHDT and CDR2 YYEEEE. The CDR3 length is 13 residues. The CDR3 DNA reads TGTGCCAGCAGCTTTATTAGAGAAGACGAGCAGTACTTC. Its translation is CASSFIREDEQYF.

This clonotype has at least ten counts. Written as DNA, the CDR3 is TGTGCCACCAGCGTCGCAGGGAGGGATGTGTTGGGGGAGCTGTTTTTT. Its protein product is CATSVAGRDVLGELFF. The chain employs TRBV15 and TRBJ2-2; 7 bases match TRBD2. The V and J ends lost 5 bases and 8 bases, in that order; junction bases with no gene match: 14. CDR3 length: 16 amino acids. Germline CDR1 LNHNV, CDR2 YYDKDF (reference sequence).

This clonotype was found many times. The chain uses TRBV20-1 and TRBJ2-5; the D gene could be TRBD1 or TRBD2 (6 bases each). V was cut by 5 bases and J by 4 bases, with 17 bases left in between. This CDR3 region has 14 residues. CDR1 is DFQATT and CDR2 is SNEGSKA in the germline V gene (reference sequence). The CDR3 region is CSACRGGPIETQYF. The CDR3 DNA is TGCAGTGCTTGTCGTGGGGGGCCGATAGAGACCCAGTACTTC.

This clonotype counts as medium-sized. This chain joins TRBV5-1 and TRBJ2-2, with no clear D. Germline V lookup: CDR1 SGHRS, CDR2 YFSETQ. With 3 bases removed from V and 4 bases from J, the gap between germline ends came to 10 bases. The CDR3 contains 14 residues. In DNA, the CDR3 is TGCGCCAGCAGCTCATTACGGTCCACCGGGGAGCTGTTTTTT. Residues: CASSSLRSTGELFF. Full variable domain (rest looked up from reference TRBV5-1 and TRBJ2-2): KAGVTQTPRYLIKTRGQQVTLSCSPISGHRSVSWYQQTPGQGLQFLFEYFSETQRNKGNFPGRFSGRQFSNSRSEMNVSTLELGDSALYLCASSSLRSTGELFFGEGSRLTVL.

This clonotype has ten or more counts. The chain employs TRBV5-1 and TRBJ2-5; D is unresolved. V was shortened by 4 bases and J by 2 bases, with 12 bases between the two germline ends. In germline, CDR1 is SGHRS, CDR2 YFSETQ. This CDR3 region has 14 residues. Here the CDR3 DNA reads TGCGCCAGCAGCCGAATACAGTTTCAAGAGACCCAGTACTTC. Encoded protein: CASSRIQFQETQYF. Full variable domain (missing parts from reference TRBV5-1 and TRBJ2-5): KAGVTQTPRYLIKTRGQQVTLSCSPISGHRSVSWYQQTPGQGLQFLFEYFSETQRNKGNFPGRFSGRQFSNSRSEMNVSTLELGDSALYLCASSRIQFQETQYFGPGTRLLVL.

This clonotype was recorded many times. The chain joins TRBV10-3 to TRBJ2-2, with D possibly TRBD2 on 6 matching bases. CDR1 and CDR2 (germline): ENHRY, SYGVKD. Trimming cost V 2 bases and J 6 bases, with 7 bases left between them. This CDR3 comprises 13 residues. CDR3 nucleotide sequence: TGTGCCATCAGTGAGACGGGGGCCGGGGAGCTGTTTTTT. This sequence encodes CAISETGAGELFF.

This chain uses TRBV19 with TRBJ2-7; D is ambiguous. The V gene's germline CDR1 is LNHDA and CDR2 SQIVND (reference sequence). Trimming removed 6 bases from V and 2 bases from J, with 11 bases in between. CDR3 size: 13 residues. DNA for the CDR3: TGTGCCAGTAGCCGGATAGGAGCCTACGAGCAGTACTTC. Residues: CASSRIGAYEQYF.

This chain uses TRBV6-1 with TRBJ1-1; D uncertain. Germline CDR1 is MNHNS and CDR2 is SASEGT. V lost 2 bases to trimming and J lost 8 bases, with 9 bases between them. CDR3 size: 12 residues. DNA for the CDR3: TGTGCCAGCAGTGAACCACTTACAGAAGCTTTCTTT. Translating it yields CASSEPLTEAFF.